This entry is about one TCR beta chain. The sample belongs to a study of long-term antiretroviral therapy in people with HIV. At the survey level, the v3.0 immunoSEQ assay was run. Only in-frame clones appear in the TCRdb table, and some are missing; sequencing was by immunoSEQ multiplex PCR. The data hold 40,000 or so clones, with approximately 80% observed a single time. The CDR3 extends over 13 amino acids. Between the trimmed V and J ends, which lost 4 bases and 2 bases, there was a span of 7 bases. Germline CDR1 LNHDA, CDR2 SQIVND (reference sequence). The sequenced sample was unsorted PBMCs, obtained 0.3 years after starting antiretroviral therapy. This clonotype was obtained from a man between 18 and 35 years old with HIV. The chain uses TRBV19 and TRBJ2-3; D gene ambiguous. The CDR3 here is CASSTLNTDTQYF. CDR3 coding DNA: TGTGCCAGTAGTACGTTAAACACAGATACGCAGTATTTT.